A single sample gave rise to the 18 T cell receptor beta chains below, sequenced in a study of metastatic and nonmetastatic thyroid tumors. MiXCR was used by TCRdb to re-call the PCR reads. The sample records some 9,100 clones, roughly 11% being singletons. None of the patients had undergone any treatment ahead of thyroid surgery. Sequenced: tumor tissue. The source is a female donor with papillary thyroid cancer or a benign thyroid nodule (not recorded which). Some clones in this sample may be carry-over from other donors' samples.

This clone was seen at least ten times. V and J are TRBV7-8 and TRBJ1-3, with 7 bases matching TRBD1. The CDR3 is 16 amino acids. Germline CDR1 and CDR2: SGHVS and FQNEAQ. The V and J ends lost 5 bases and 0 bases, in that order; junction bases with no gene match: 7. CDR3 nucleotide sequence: TGTGCCAGCAGCGAACTACAGGGGTCCTCTGGAAACACCATATATTTT. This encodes CASSELQGSSGNTIYF.

The CDR3 nucleotides read TGTGCCAGCAGTGTCGGAAGGGACCGCCCGCACGAGCAGTACGTC. Amino acids: CASSVGRDRPHEQYV. The gene calls are TRBV6-9 and TRBJ2-7, with D possibly called TRBD1 or TRBD2 (5 bases each). Per the germline V gene, CDR1 is MNHGY and CDR2 is SVAAGI. The CDR3 has 15 residues. V dropped 5 bases and J dropped 5 bases, with 19 bases sitting between them.

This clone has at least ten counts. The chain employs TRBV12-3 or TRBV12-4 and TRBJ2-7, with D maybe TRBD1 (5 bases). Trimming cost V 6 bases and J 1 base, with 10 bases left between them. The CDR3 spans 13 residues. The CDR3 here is CASSPTESYEQYF. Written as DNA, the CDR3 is TGTGCCAGCAGCCCGACAGAATCCTACGAGCAGTACTTC.

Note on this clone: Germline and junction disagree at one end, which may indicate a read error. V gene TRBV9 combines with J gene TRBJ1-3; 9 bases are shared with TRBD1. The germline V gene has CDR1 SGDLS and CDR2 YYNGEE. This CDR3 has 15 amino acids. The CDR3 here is CVSSSQGASGNTVYF. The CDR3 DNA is TGTGTCAGCAGCTCACAGGGGGCTTCGGGAAACACCGTATATTTT.

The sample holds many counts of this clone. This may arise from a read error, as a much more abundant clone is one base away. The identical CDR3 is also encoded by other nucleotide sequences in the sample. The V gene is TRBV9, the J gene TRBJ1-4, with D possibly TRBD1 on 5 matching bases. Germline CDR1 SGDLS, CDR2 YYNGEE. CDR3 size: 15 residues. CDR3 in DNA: TGTGCCAGCAGCGTAGGGGCCAACCGGGGGGAAAAATTGTTTTTT. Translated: CASSVGANRGEKLFF.

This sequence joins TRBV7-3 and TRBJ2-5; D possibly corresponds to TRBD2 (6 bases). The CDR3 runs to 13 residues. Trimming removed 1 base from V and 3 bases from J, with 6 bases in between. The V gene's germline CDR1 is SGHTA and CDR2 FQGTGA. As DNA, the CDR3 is TGTGCCAGCAGCTTAAGCGGGGAAGAGACCCAGTACTTC. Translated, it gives CASSLSGEETQYF.

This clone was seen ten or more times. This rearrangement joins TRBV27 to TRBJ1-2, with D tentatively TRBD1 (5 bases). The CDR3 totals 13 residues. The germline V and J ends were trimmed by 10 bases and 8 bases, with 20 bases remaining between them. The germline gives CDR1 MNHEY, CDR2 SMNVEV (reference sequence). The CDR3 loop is CANRPEGAGGYTF. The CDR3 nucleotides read TGTGCCAACAGGCCAGAGGGCGCCGGGGGCTACACCTTC.

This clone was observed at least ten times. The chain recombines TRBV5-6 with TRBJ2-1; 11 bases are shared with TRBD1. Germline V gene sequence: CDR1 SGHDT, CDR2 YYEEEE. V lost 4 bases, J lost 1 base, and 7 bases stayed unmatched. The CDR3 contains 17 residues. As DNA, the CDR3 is TGTGCCAGCAGCACGGACAGGGGGCCGTCTTCCTACAATGAGCAGTTCTTC. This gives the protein CASSTDRGPSSYNEQFF.

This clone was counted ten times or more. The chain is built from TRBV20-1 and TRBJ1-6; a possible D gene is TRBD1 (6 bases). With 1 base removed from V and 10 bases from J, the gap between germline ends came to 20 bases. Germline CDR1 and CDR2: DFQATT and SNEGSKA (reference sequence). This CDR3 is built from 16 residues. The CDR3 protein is CSARVGGNRVGSPLHF. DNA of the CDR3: TGCAGTGCTAGAGTGGGCGGAAACAGGGTAGGGTCACCCCTCCACTTT.

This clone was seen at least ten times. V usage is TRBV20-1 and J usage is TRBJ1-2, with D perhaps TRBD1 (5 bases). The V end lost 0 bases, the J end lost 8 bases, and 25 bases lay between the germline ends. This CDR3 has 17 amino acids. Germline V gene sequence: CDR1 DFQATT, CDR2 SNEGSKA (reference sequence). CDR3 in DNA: TGCAGTGCTAGAGAGGCGCGACGTCTACAGGTTTTAAGGGGCTACACCTTC. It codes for CSAREARRLQVLRGYTF.

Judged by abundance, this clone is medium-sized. The CDR3 bases are TGTGCCAGCAGTGTCGGAAGGGGAACACTGTTTTTT. Translation gives CASSVGRGTLFF. The rearrangement joins TRBV6-1 to TRBJ1-4; weak D call: TRBD1 (5 bases). The CDR3 is 12 amino acids. The germline V gene encodes CDR1 MNHNS and CDR2 SASEGT. V was pared by 4 bases and J by 13 bases, with 13 bases between.

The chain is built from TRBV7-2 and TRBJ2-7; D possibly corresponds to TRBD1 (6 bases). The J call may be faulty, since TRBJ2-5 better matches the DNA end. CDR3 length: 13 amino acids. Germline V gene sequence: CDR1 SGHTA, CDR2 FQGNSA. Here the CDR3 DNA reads TGTGCCAGCAGCCTGGGGACACGGGAGACCCAGTACTTC. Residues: CASSLGTRETQYF.

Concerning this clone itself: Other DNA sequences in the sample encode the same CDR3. The CDR3 coding sequence is TGTGCCAGCAGTTTATCTCCGGGAATCCCTGAAGCTTTCTTT. Translating gives CASSLSPGIPEAFF. The chain employs TRBV27 and TRBJ1-1; D unresolved. Germline CDR1 MNHEY, CDR2 SMNVEV (reference sequence). The ends were cut back, 0 bases at V and 6 bases at J, with 11 bases in the middle. The CDR3 contains 14 residues.

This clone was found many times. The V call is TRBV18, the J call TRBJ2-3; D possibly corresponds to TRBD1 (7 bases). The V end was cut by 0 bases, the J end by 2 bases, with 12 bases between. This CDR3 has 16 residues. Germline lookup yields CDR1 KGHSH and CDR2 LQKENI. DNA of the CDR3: TGTGCCAGCTCACCACCGTCCAGGGGGGACACAGATACGCAGTATTTT. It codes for CASSPPSRGDTDTQYF.

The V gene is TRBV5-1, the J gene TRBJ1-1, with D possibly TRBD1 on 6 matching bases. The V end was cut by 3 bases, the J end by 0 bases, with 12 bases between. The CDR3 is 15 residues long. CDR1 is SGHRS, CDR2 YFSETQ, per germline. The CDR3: CASSSVQGMNTEAFF. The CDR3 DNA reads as TGCGCCAGCAGCTCGGTACAGGGAATGAACACTGAAGCTTTCTTT.

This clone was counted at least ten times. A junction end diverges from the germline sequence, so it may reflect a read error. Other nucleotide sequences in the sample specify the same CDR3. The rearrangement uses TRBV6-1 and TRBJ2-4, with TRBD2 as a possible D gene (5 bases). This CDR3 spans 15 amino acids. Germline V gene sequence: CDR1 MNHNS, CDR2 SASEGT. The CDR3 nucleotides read TGTGCCAGCAGCGAAGAAGGAGGATTGTTGAACATTCAGTACTTC. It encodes CASSEEGGLLNIQYF.

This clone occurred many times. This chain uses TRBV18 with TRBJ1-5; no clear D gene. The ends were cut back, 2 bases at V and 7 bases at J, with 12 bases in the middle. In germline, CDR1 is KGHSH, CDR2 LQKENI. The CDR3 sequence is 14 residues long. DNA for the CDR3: TGTGCCAGCTCACCATGGAAGGGAGACCAGCCCCAGCATTTT. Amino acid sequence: CASSPWKGDQPQHF.

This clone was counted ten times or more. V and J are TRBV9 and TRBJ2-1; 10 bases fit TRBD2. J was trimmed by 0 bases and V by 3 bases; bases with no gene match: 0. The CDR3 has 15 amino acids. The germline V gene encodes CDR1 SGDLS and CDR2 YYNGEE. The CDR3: CASSASGGSYNEQFF. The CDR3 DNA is TGTGCCAGCAGCGCTAGCGGGGGCTCCTACAATGAGCAGTTCTTC.